Listed below are T cell receptor beta chains from one sample, sequenced in a study of T cell responses to AZD1222 COVID-19 vaccine. TCRdb's copy holds only in-frame clones and misses some; the assay was immunoSEQ multiplex PCR. The sample shows about 120,000 clones, around 90% of them seen only once. Sequencing used peripheral blood, obtained 28 days after the second AZD1222 dose. The receptors stem from an adult who received the AZD1222 COVID-19 vaccine. CDR3s include the opening cysteine and the closing phenylalanine or tryptophan. The order of the fields is J gene, clone size, CDR3 length, D gene, V gene, CDR3 protein, CDR3 DNA. The D gene is left open where the match is weak. Clone sizes are given selectively: once, few, many, or a class where the clone is expanded.

TRBJ1-1,NA,13,NA,TRBV19,CASSTQVGAEAFF,TGTGCCAGTAGTACCCAGGTTGGAGCTGAAGCTTTCTTT
TRBJ1-2,NA,11,NA,TRBV7-9,CASSLISGYTF,TGTGCCAGCAGCTTGATCTCTGGCTACACCTTC
TRBJ1-6,NA,14,NA,TRBV6-2/TRBV6-3,CASSYTRDYSPLHF,TGTGCCAGCAGTTACACCCGGGACTATTCACCCCTCCACTTT
TRBJ2-1,NA,15,TRBD1,TRBV5-8,CASSIRGLAYNEQFF,TGTGCCAGCAGCATAAGGGGGCTAGCATACAATGAGCAGTTCTTC
TRBJ1-6,NA,14,NA,TRBV14,CASSQGGGFSPLHF,TGTGCCAGCAGCCAAGGGGGGGGTTTTTCACCCCTCCACTTT
TRBJ1-1,NA,14,NA,TRBV2,CASSEGPVNTEAFF,TGTGCCAGCAGTGAAGGCCCAGTGAACACTGAAGCTTTCTTT
TRBJ1-6,NA,15,NA,TRBV18,CASSPRLIYNSPLHF,TGTGCCAGCTCACCAAGGCTTATCTATAATTCACCCCTCCACTTT
TRBJ1-4,NA,16,NA,TRBV7-6,CASSFHRTLANEKLFF,TGTGCCAGCAGCTTCCATAGGACACTGGCTAATGAAAAACTGTTTTTT
TRBJ2-3,NA,17,TRBD2,TRBV5-4,CASSLLAGGPLADTQYF,TGTGCCAGCAGCTTGCTAGCGGGGGGGCCCCTCGCAGATACGCAGTATTTT
TRBJ1-3,NA,14,NA,TRBV5-6,CASSFKSSGNTIYF,TGTGCCAGCAGCTTCAAAAGCTCTGGAAACACCATATATTTT
TRBJ2-7,NA,15,TRBD2,TRBV7-2,CASSQGAGEQYEQYF,TGTGCCAGCAGCCAAGGAGCGGGGGAACAATACGAGCAGTACTTC
TRBJ2-2,few,16,TRBD2,TRBV9,CASSVGLAGAAGELFF,TGTGCCAGCAGCGTGGGACTAGCGGGGGCAGCCGGGGAGCTGTTTTTT
TRBJ2-3,NA,15,NA,TRBV2,CASSEDRGGPDTQYF,TGTGCCAGCAGTGAAGACAGGGGGGGACCAGATACGCAGTATTTT
TRBJ1-2,NA,12,NA,TRBV30,CAWSDGREGYTF,TGTGCCTGGAGTGACGGACGGGAAGGCTACACCTTC
TRBJ2-7,few,12,TRBD1,TRBV29-1,CSVARGKGEQYF,TGCAGCGTTGCCAGGGGGAAGGGCGAGCAGTACTTC
TRBJ1-2,NA,13,NA,TRBV5-5,CASGGIGDYGYTF,TGTGCCAGCGGCGGTATCGGTGACTATGGCTACACCTTC
TRBJ2-2,NA,16,TRBD1,TRBV7-2,CASSKDRGQGTGELFF,TGTGCCAGCAGCAAAGACAGGGGACAAGGCACCGGGGAGCTGTTTTTT
TRBJ2-7,few,10,NA,TRBV4-3,CASSQKSKYF,TGCGCCAGCAGCCAGAAGTCGAAGTACTTC
TRBJ2-2,NA,15,TRBD1,TRBV7-2,CASSLDRGRGGELFF,TGTGCCAGCAGCCTCGACAGGGGGCGGGGCGGGGAGCTGTTTTTT
TRBJ1-1,many,15,NA,TRBV19,CASSTYLLDNTEAFF,TGTGCCAGTAGTACCTATCTGTTGGATAACACTGAAGCTTTCTTT
TRBJ2-3,once,13,NA,TRBV5-1,CASSLGRADTQYF,TGCGCCAGCAGCCTAGGGCGGGCAGATACGCAGTATTTT
TRBJ2-1,NA,16,TRBD2,TRBV7-3,CASSLSLAGGQNEQFF,TGTGCCAGCAGCCTCAGCTTAGCGGGGGGGCAAAATGAGCAGTTCTTC
TRBJ1-2,few,13,NA,TRBV7-2,CASSLDPTHGYTF,TGTGCCAGCAGCTTAGATCCTACCCATGGCTACACCTTC
TRBJ2-1,NA,14,TRBD2,TRBV30,CAWSASSGGNEQFF,TGTGCCTGGAGTGCGTCTAGCGGGGGCAATGAGCAGTTCTTC
TRBJ2-7,NA,13,NA,TRBV3-1/TRBV3-2,CASSQVERPEQYF,TGTGCCAGCAGCCAAGTAGAAAGGCCGGAGCAGTACTTC
TRBJ1-1,NA,14,NA,TRBV19,CASSVRTGNTEAFF,TGTGCCAGTAGTGTCCGGACGGGAAACACTGAAGCTTTCTTT
TRBJ2-7,NA,15,TRBD1,TRBV18,CASSQSRGQWNEQYF,TGTGCCAGCTCACAGAGTAGGGGGCAATGGAACGAGCAGTACTTC
TRBJ1-1,NA,15,NA,TRBV7-2,CASSWRTAEGTEAFF,TGTGCCAGCAGCTGGAGGACGGCCGAGGGGACTGAAGCTTTCTTT
TRBJ2-7,once,17,TRBD1,TRBV5-1,CASSLVVHRQGDYEQYF,TGCGCCAGCAGCCTCGTTGTCCATCGACAGGGGGACTACGAGCAGTACTTC
TRBJ1-6,few,13,NA,TRBV28,CASNVDGRGPLHF,TGTGCCAGCAATGTGGACGGAAGAGGACCCCTCCACTTT
TRBJ2-5,NA,15,TRBD1,TRBV19,CASSAPPGQLSTQYF,TGTGCCAGTAGCGCACCTCCGGGACAGCTGAGCACCCAGTACTTC
TRBJ2-3,NA,13,NA,TRBV7-2,CASSSRDRDTQYF,TGTGCCAGCAGCAGCCGGGACCGAGATACGCAGTATTTT
TRBJ1-1,NA,15,NA,TRBV5-4,CASSLRHGMNTEAFF,TGTGCCAGCAGCCTCCGACACGGGATGAACACTGAAGCTTTCTTT
TRBJ2-1,once,13,NA,TRBV28,CASSLFRGNEQFF,TGTGCCAGCAGTTTATTCAGGGGCAATGAGCAGTTCTTC
TRBJ1-2,NA,13,NA,TRBV6-2/TRBV6-3,CASSETRGYGYTF,TGTGCCAGCAGTGAGACCCGAGGCTATGGCTACACCTTC
TRBJ2-3,NA,15,TRBD2,TRBV28,CASSPSGGAGDTQYF,TGTGCCAGCAGCCCTAGCGGGGGGGCTGGAGATACGCAGTATTTT
TRBJ1-1,NA,16,NA,TRBV5-5,CASQGWGVGLNTEAFF,TGTGCCAGCCAGGGGTGGGGAGTGGGGCTGAACACTGAAGCTTTCTTT
TRBJ1-2,NA,15,TRBD1,TRBV28,CASRRAGQGNYGYTF,TGTGCCAGCAGAAGAGCGGGACAGGGAAACTATGGCTACACCTTC
TRBJ1-2,NA,16,NA,TRBV7-2,CASSYASGRENYGYTF,TGTGCCAGCAGCTACGCTTCAGGGCGGGAGAACTATGGCTACACCTTC
TRBJ2-1,NA,15,NA,TRBV11-3,CASSLEAASYNEQFF,TGTGCCAGCAGCTTAGAGGCAGCGTCCTACAATGAGCAGTTCTTC
TRBJ2-2,once,15,TRBD1,TRBV28,CASRPQGANTGELFF,TGTGCCAGCAGACCACAGGGGGCGAACACCGGGGAGCTGTTTTTT
TRBJ1-6,NA,18,TRBD1,TRBV27,CASSLYFVRGDRNSPLHF,TGTGCCAGCAGTTTGTATTTTGTGCGTGGGGACAGGAATTCACCCCTCCACTTT
TRBJ1-3,many,15,NA,TRBV3-1/TRBV3-2,CASSQNQAVGNTIYF,TGTGCCAGCAGCCAGAATCAGGCCGTCGGAAACACCATATATTTT
TRBJ2-2,NA,14,NA,TRBV14,CASSQLSGIGELFF,TGTGCCAGCAGCCAACTATCTGGGATCGGGGAGCTGTTTTTT
TRBJ2-3,NA,15,NA,TRBV5-1,CASSLAWQEGDTQYF,TGCGCCAGCAGCTTGGCATGGCAGGAGGGAGATACGCAGTATTTT
TRBJ2-5,NA,17,TRBD2,TRBV5-4,CASSLGRGGPYQETQYF,TGTGCCAGCAGCTTGGGGCGGGGGGGCCCCTACCAAGAGACCCAGTACTTC
TRBJ2-3,NA,15,TRBD2,TRBV24-1,CATSRTGGARDTQYF,TGTGCCACCAGTAGGACGGGGGGGGCTCGGGATACGCAGTATTTT
TRBJ2-1,NA,14,NA,TRBV29-1,CSVSEGRGYDEQFF,TGCAGCGTCTCAGAAGGTCGGGGATACGATGAGCAGTTCTTC
TRBJ2-2,NA,15,TRBD1,TRBV19,CASSIRQGGAGELFF,TGTGCCAGTAGTATCAGACAGGGTGGGGCCGGGGAGCTGTTTTTT
TRBJ1-5,NA,16,TRBD1,TRBV19,CASSIAAGGGNQPQHF,TGTGCCAGTAGTATTGCCGCAGGGGGCGGCAATCAGCCCCAGCATTTT
TRBJ1-2,NA,13,NA,TRBV14,CASSQEDSYGYTF,TGTGCCAGCAGCCAAGAGGACAGCTATGGCTACACCTTC
TRBJ2-1,NA,11,NA,TRBV5-1,CASSPNNEQFF,TGCGCCAGCAGCCCCAACAATGAGCAGTTCTTC